The 10 T cell receptor beta chains given below trace back to one sample, sequenced in a study of shared clonotypes between healthy human individuals. The table came from immunoSEQ multiplex PCR; TCRdb's copy has only in-frame clones and leaves some out. There are around 2.5 million clones in the sample; 93% occur only once, and roughly 0.39% lies in the top ten. Sequenced: naive CD4+ T cells from PBMCs. Subset in this sample: CD45RA+ positively selected. The receptors shown here come from a man younger than 30 in good health. Some clones in this sample may be carry-over from other donors' samples.

This clone was detected only once. The V call is TRBV7-3, the J call TRBJ2-5; D unresolved. CDR1 is SGHTA, CDR2 FQGTGA, per germline. The CDR3 runs to 14 residues. The V end was cut by 1 base, the J end by 3 bases, with 9 bases between. The CDR3 sequence: CASSLNRGEETQYF. CDR3 DNA: TGTGCCAGCAGCTTAAACAGAGGTGAAGAGACCCAGTACTTC. Full variable domain (remainder filled in from reference TRBV7-3 and TRBJ2-5): GAGVSQTPSNKVTEKGKYVELRCDPISGHTALYWYRQSLGQGPEFLIYFQGTGAADDSGLPNDRFFAVRPEGSVSTLKIQRTERGDSAVYLCASSLNRGEETQYFGPGTRLLVL.

With regard to this clone: The sample holds other DNA sequences that translate to the same CDR3. The chain uses TRBV18 and TRBJ2-2; 10 nucleotides align to TRBD1. The trim removed 6 bases at V and 2 bases at J, leaving 6 bases unmatched. CDR1 KGHSH and CDR2 LQKENI come from the germline V gene. The CDR3 runs 16 residues. CDR3 loop: CASSPRTGGNTGELFF. The CDR3 nucleotides are TGTGCCAGCTCGCCCAGGACAGGGGGAAACACCGGGGAGCTGTTTTTT. Full variable domain (remainder filled in from reference TRBV18 and TRBJ2-2): NAGVMQNPRHLVRRRGQEARLRCSPMKGHSHVYWYRQLPEEGLKFMVYLQKENIIDESGMPKERFSAEFPKEGPSILRIQQVVRGDSAAYFCASSPRTGGNTGELFFGEGSRLTVL.

This clone was picked up one time. The CDR3 DNA follows: TGTGCCAGCAGCTCCACAGGGTCGAACACTGAAGCTTTCTTT. Translating gives CASSSTGSNTEAFF. The chain carries TRBV6-6 and TRBJ1-1; maybe TRBD1 (6 bases). Looked up from germline, CDR1 is MNHNY and CDR2 is SVGAGI (reference sequence). Trimming left V 6 bases short and J 1 base short, with 12 bases between. The CDR3 spans 14 residues.

The CDR3 loop is CASSLDSRGIEQFF. The CDR3 nucleotides are TGTGCCAGCAGCTTAGATTCGAGGGGGATTGAGCAGTTCTTC. This chain uses TRBV11-2 with TRBJ2-1, with a weak D call TRBD1 (6 bases). Germline V gene data show CDR1 as SGHAT and CDR2 as FQNNGV. The germline V and J ends were trimmed by 0 bases and 9 bases, with 12 bases remaining between them. The CDR3 has 14 amino acids.

The rearrangement joins TRBV28 to TRBJ1-1; D call uncertain. Trimming removed 8 bases at V and 1 base at J, with 14 bases between. The length of the CDR3 is 14 residues. Germline assignment: CDR1 MDHEN and CDR2 SYDVKM. CDR3 loop: CASSRLAQNTEAFF. As DNA, the CDR3 is TGTGCCAGCTCCAGGCTGGCCCAGAACACTGAAGCTTTCTTT. The whole variable domain, remainder taken from reference TRBV28 and TRBJ1-1, is DVKVTQSSRYLVKRTGEKVFLECVQDMDHENMFWYRQDPGLGLRLIYFSYDVKMKEKGDIPEGYSVSREKKERFSLILESASTNQTSMYLCASSRLAQNTEAFFGQGTRLTVV.

The chain employs TRBV29-1 and TRBJ2-3; D is perhaps TRBD1 (5 bases). This CDR3 has 14 residues. Trimming took 3 bases from V and 1 from J, leaving 11 bases between them. Germline CDR1 SQVTM, CDR2 ANQGSEA. The CDR3 sequence is CSVEAGPGTDTQYF. The CDR3, as DNA: TGCAGCGTTGAGGCAGGGCCTGGCACAGATACGCAGTATTTT.

The chain combines TRBV10-3 with TRBJ1-1, with D uncertain. The V gene lost 6 bases and the J gene lost 0 bases, with 11 bases spanning the gap. Germline-derived CDR1 and CDR2 are ENHRY and SYGVKD. This CDR3 is 14 amino acids long. CDR3 coding DNA: TGTGCCATCAGGATAGACAACATGAACACTGAAGCTTTCTTT. Residues: CAIRIDNMNTEAFF.

The CDR3 DNA is TGTGCCAGCTCACCGGAGGGGGCCCCGAGACGGGACGAGCAGTACTTC. This translates into CASSPEGAPRRDEQYF. The V gene is TRBV18, the J gene TRBJ2-7; D is perhaps TRBD1 (7 bases). The germline V gene has CDR1 KGHSH and CDR2 LQKENI. There are 16 residues in the CDR3. V lost 3 bases to trimming and J lost 5 bases, with 20 bases between them.

The chain links TRBV6-5 to TRBJ2-7, with 9 bases matching TRBD2. Germline V gene lookup returns CDR1 MNHEY and CDR2 SVGAGI. After removal of 4 bases from V and 1 base from J, the junction contained 8 bases not matched to a gene. This CDR3 is built from 16 residues. The chain's CDR3 is CASSSMTSGVSYEQYF. In nucleotides, the CDR3 is TGTGCCAGCAGTTCGATGACTAGCGGTGTATCCTACGAGCAGTACTTC.

In its sample, this clone was seen once. The rearrangement uses TRBV10-3 and TRBJ2-5; D may correspond to TRBD1 or TRBD2 (5 bases each). Trimming left V 4 bases short and J 2 bases short, with 20 bases between. CDR1 ENHRY and CDR2 SYGVKD come from the germline V gene. The CDR3 sequence is 17 residues long. CDR3 coding DNA: TGTGCCATCAGTGTGTCCTTGGGGGTTGGGCCGCAAGAGACCCAGTACTTC. Translation gives CAISVSLGVGPQETQYF.